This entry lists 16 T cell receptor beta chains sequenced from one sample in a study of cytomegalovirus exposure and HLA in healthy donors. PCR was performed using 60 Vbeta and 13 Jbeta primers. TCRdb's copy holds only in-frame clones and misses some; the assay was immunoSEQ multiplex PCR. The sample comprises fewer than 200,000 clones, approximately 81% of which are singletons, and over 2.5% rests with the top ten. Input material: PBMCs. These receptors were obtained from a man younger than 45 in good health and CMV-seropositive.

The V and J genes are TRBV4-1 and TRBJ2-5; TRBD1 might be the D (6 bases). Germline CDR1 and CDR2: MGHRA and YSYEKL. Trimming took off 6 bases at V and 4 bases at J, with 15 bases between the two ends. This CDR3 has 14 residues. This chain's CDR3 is CASSSTGRGETQYF. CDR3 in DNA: TGCGCCAGCAGTTCCACAGGGAGAGGAGAGACCCAGTACTTC.

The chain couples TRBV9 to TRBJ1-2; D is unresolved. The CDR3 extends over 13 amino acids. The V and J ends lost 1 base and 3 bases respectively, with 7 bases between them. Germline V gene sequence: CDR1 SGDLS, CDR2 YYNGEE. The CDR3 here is CASSVNRYYGYTF. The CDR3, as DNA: TGTGCCAGCAGCGTAAACAGATACTATGGCTACACCTTC.

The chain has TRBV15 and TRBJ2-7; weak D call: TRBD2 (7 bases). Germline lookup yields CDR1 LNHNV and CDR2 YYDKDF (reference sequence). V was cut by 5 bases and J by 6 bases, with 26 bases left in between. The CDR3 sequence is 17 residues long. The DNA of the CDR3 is TGTGCCACCAGCTCGGGGGGACACCGGACTTCACGATCCGAGCAGTACTTC. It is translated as CATSSGGHRTSRSEQYF.

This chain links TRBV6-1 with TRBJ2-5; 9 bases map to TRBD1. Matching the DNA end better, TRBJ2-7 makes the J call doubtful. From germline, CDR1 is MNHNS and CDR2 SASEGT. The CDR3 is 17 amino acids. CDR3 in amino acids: CASSEGGTGLRTYEQYF. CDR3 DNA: TGTGCCAGCAGTGAGGGCGGGACAGGGCTCAGAACTTACGAGCAGTACTTC.

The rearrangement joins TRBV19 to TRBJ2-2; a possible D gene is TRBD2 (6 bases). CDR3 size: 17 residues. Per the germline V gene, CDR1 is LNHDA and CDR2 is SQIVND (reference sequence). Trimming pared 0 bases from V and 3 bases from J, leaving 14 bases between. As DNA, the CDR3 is TGTGCCAGTAGTATAGATCTATGGGAGGCCTACACCGGGGAGCTGTTTTTT. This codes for CASSIDLWEAYTGELFF.

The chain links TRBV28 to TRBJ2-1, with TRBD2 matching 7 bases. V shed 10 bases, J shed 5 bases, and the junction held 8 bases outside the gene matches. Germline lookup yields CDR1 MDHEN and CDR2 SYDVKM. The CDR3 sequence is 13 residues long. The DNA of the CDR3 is TGTGCCACCCCCAGCGGGATAGACAATGAGCAGTTCTTC. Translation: CATPSGIDNEQFF. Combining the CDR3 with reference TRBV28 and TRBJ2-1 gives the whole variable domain DVKVTQSSRYLVKRTGEKVFLECVQDMDHENMFWYRQDPGLGLRLIYFSYDVKMKEKGDIPEGYSVSREKKERFSLILESASTNQTSMYLCATPSGIDNEQFFGPGTRLTVL.

In DNA, the CDR3 is TGTGCCAGCAGTTCGTCAATCGGGGGTTCGATCTCTGGAAACACCATATATTTT. It encodes CASSSSIGGSISGNTIYF. The chain joins TRBV7-8 to TRBJ1-3, with a possible D match to TRBD1 (5 bases). The CDR3 loop spans 18 amino acids. V dropped 6 bases and J dropped 0 bases, with 21 bases sitting between them. CDR1 is SGHVS and CDR2 is FQNEAQ in the germline V gene.

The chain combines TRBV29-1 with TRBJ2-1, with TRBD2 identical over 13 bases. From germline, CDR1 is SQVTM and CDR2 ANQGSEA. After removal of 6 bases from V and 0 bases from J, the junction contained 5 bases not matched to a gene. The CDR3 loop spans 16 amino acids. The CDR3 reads CSVGRTSGSSYNEQFF. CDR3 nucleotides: TGCAGCGTGGGAAGGACTAGCGGGAGCTCCTACAATGAGCAGTTCTTC.

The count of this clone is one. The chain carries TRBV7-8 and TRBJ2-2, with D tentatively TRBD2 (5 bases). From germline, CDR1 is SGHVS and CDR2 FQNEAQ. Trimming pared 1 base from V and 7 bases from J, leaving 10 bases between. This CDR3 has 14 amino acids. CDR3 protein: CASSLGGDSGELFF. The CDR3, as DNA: TGTGCCAGCAGCTTAGGGGGAGATAGCGGGGAGCTGTTTTTT.

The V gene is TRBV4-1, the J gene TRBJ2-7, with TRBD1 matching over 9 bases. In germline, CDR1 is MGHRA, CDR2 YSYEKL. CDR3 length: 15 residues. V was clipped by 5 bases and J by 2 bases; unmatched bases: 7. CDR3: CASSARTGDPYEQYF. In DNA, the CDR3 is TGCGCCAGCAGCGCACGGACAGGGGACCCCTACGAGCAGTACTTC.

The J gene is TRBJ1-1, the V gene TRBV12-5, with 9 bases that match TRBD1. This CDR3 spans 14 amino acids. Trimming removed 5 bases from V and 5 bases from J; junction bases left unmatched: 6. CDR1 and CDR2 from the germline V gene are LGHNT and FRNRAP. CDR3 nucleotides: TGTGCTAGTGGTCAACAGGGGGCAAGAACTGAAGCTTTCTTT. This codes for CASGQQGARTEAFF.

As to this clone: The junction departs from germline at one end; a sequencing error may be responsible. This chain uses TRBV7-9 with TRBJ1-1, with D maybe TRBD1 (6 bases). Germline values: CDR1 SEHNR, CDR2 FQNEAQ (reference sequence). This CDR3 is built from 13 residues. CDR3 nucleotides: TGTTCCAGCAGCCGACAGGTGAACACTGAAGCTTTCTTT. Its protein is CSSSRQVNTEAFF.

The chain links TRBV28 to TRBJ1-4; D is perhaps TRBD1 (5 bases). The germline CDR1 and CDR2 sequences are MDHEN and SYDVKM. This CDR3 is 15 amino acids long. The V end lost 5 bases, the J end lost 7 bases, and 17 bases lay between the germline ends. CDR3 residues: CASSLPGGMGEKLFF. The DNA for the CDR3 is TGTGCCAGCAGTCTTCCCGGGGGGATGGGTGAAAAACTGTTTTTT.

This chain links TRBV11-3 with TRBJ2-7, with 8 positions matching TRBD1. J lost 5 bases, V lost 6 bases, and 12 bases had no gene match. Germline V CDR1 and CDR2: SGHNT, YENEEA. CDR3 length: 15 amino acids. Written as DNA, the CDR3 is TGTGCCAGCAGTCTCCGGACAGGGTATATTGACGAGCAGTACGTC. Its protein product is CASSLRTGYIDEQYV.

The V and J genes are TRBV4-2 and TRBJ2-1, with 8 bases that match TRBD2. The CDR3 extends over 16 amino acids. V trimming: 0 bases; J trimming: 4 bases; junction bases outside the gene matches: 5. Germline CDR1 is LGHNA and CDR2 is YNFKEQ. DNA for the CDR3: TGTGCCAGCAGCCAAGATGGGGTAGCGGGGTACAATGAGCAGTTCTTC. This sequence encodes CASSQDGVAGYNEQFF.

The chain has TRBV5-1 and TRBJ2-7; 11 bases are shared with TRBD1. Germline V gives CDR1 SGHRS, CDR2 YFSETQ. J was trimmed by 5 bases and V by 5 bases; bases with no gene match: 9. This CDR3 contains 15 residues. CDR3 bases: TGCGCCAGCAGTTTTTCCGGGACAGGGGGAGACGAGCAGTACTTC. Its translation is CASSFSGTGGDEQYF. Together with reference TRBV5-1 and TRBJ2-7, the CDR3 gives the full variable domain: KAGVTQTPRYLIKTRGQQVTLSCSPISGHRSVSWYQQTPGQGLQFLFEYFSETQRNKGNFPGRFSGRQFSNSRSEMNVSTLELGDSALYLCASSFSGTGGDEQYFGPGTRLTVT.